This T cell receptor beta chain was recorded in a study of human T cells and chemical hapten exposure. In the original processing: Samples had a median of 95,638 TCRs, ranging about 20,000 to 700,000. TCRdb analysed the RACE reads with MiXCR anew, one entry per CDR3 protein. V and J calls and clone size were set by TCRdb, not the authors. In the table there are approximately 340,000 distinct CDR3 sequences, under 8% of which are singletons. Time point defined: patch test 1, 2 weeks after DPC sensitization. Treatment noted: therapeutic diphenylcyclopropenone sensitization with weekly scalp DPC. Whole blood that had not been fractionated was the source of extracted total RNA. The germline V and J ends were trimmed by 4 bases and 3 bases, with 9 bases remaining between them. This CDR3 comprises 13 residues. Germline CDR1 LNHDA, CDR2 SQIVND (reference sequence).

The sample was whole blood, taken in connection with sensitization to the hapten diphenylcyclopropenone (DPC). The rearrangement uses TRBV19 and TRBJ1-2; D gene unclear. This TCR derives from a woman aged 18-29 years with alopecia areata. Some clones in this sample may be carry-over from other donors' samples. The CDR3 nucleotides are TGTGCCAGTAGTACCTGGACTGACTATGGCTACACCTTC. Its protein is CASSTWTDYGYTF. The complete variable domain, with remaining parts taken from reference TRBV19 and TRBJ1-2, reads DGGITQSPKYLFRKEGQNVTLSCEQNLNHDAMYWYRQDPGQGLRLIYYSQIVNDFQKGDIAEGYSVSREKKESFPLTVTSAQKNPTAFYLCASSTWTDYGYTFGSGTRLTVV.